The clone carrying this T cell receptor (beta chain) has more than one count but fewer than ten. Its antigen is as yet unknown. The sample is drawn from a study of early T cells in non-severe SARS-CoV-2 infection. Study-wide background: Unsorted whole-blood RNA was sequenced in bulk, leaving chains unpaired.

The TCR library protocol attached unique molecular identifiers to the individual cDNA molecules. Using its own MiXCR run on the 5' RACE reads, TCRdb lists one record per CDR3 protein. In the table there are 55,000 to 65,000 distinct CDR3 sequences, over 13% of which are singletons. Study findings and constraints: There was a bias toward anti-spike CD8 responses in VDJdb matching, which missed private and CD4 specificities.

The CDR3 contains 15 residues. V dropped 4 bases and J dropped 2 bases, with 12 bases sitting between them. This sequence joins TRBV12-3 or TRBV12-4 and TRBJ1-5; D is ambiguous. The sequence was obtained from an adult who was a healthcare worker with PCR-confirmed SARS-CoV-2 infection or an uninfected control (not recorded which). The source material was whole blood, sampled at baseline. Here the CDR3 DNA reads TGTGCCAGCAGTTCCAATACGTTTCGCAATCAGCCCCAGCATTTT. Translation: CASSSNTFRNQPQHF.